Presented here are 5 T cell receptor beta chains from one specimen sequenced in a study of blood T cell repertoires in COVID-19. TCRdb's table, derived via immunoSEQ multiplex PCR, lists solely in-frame clones and lacks some. The table includes 90,000 or so clones, 88% detected once. Sequenced input: peripheral blood. These receptors all come from a man aged 60 to 69 with acute or convalescent COVID-19.

This sequence joins TRBV4-1 and TRBJ1-2; unclear D gene. Trimming removed 1 base from V and 2 bases from J, with 11 bases in between. The CDR3 has 15 residues. Germline assignment: CDR1 MGHRA and CDR2 YSYEKL. CDR3 in DNA: TGCGCCAGCAGCCAAGTAGGCAGGCAAAACTATGGCTACACCTTC. It specifies CASSQVGRQNYGYTF.

The chain has TRBV30 and TRBJ2-7, with 9 bases fitting TRBD1. The J segment lost 10 bases and the V segment lost 4 bases, leaving 11 bases of the junction unmatched. The CDR3 contains 13 residues. Germline loops: CDR1 GTSNPN, CDR2 SVGIG (reference sequence). In DNA, the CDR3 is TGTGCCTGGACTGGACAGGGGTTTCGGTCCCAGTACTTC. It is translated as CAWTGQGFRSQYF.

V and J are TRBV2 and TRBJ2-3; D is perhaps TRBD2 (6 bases). The V and J ends lost 9 bases and 0 bases respectively, with 13 bases between them. The CDR3 length is 14 residues. Germline V gene lookup returns CDR1 SNHLY and CDR2 FYNNEI. CDR3 amino acids: CASGRAGSTDTQYF. The CDR3 nucleotides read TGTGCCAGTGGTAGGGCGGGGAGCACAGATACGCAGTATTTT.

The gene calls are TRBV24-1 and TRBJ2-2; tentatively, D is TRBD1 (5 bases). The CDR3 contains 13 residues. V lost 8 bases to trimming and J lost 1 base, with 7 bases between them. Germline V gene sequence: CDR1 KGHDR, CDR2 SFDVKD. The CDR3: CATTQGNTGELFF. CDR3 DNA: TGTGCCACCACGCAGGGGAACACCGGGGAGCTGTTTTTT.

The rearrangement links TRBV7-8 to TRBJ2-3, with D maybe TRBD1 (5 bases). The CDR3 is 15 amino acids. CDR1 and CDR2 (germline): SGHVS, FQNEAQ. Trimming pared 1 base from V and 5 bases from J, leaving 13 bases between. As DNA, the CDR3 is TGTGCCAGCAGCTTAGGCAGGGTTTCAGAAGATACGCAGTATTTT. Protein product: CASSLGRVSEDTQYF.